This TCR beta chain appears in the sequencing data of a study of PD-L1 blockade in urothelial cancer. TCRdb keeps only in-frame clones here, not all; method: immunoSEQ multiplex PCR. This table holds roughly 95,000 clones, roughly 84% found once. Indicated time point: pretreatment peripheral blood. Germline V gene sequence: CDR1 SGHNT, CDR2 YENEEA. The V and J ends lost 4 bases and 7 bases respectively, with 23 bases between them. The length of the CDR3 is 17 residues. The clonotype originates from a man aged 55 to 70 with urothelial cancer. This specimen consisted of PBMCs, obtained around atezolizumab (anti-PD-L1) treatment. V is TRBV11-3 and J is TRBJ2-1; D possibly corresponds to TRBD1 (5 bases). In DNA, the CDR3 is TGTGCCAGCAGCTCTACCGATCCCCTGACGTGGACAAATGAGCAGTTCTTC. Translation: CASSSTDPLTWTNEQFF.